There are many counts of the clone carrying this T cell receptor beta chain. The CDR3 is 11 residues long. The V segment lost 7 bases and the J segment 7 bases; nucleotides outside the gene matches: 4. Germline V gives CDR1 SEHNR, CDR2 FQNEAQ (reference sequence). The sample belongs to a study of T cells in Graves' hyperthyroidism and ophthalmopathy. Amplification of TCR beta CDR3 regions used RNA as the template. The primer set for the first-round RT-PCR of the TCR CDR3 was HTBI. TCRdb re-called the multiplex PCR reads through MiXCR, storing one row per CDR3 protein. The sample records about 300,000 distinct CDR3 sequences, around a quarter being singletons.

The receptor's source is a man aged 35-49 years with Graves' hyperthyroidism that later progressed to Graves' ophthalmopathy. The V and J genes are TRBV7-9 and TRBJ2-7; 7 bases fit TRBD2. Source material: blood. This CDR3 is CASTEGGEQYF. CDR3 sequence (DNA): TGTGCCAGCACCGAGGGAGGGGAGCAGTACTTC.